The 26 T cell receptor beta chains presented below share a single source sample, sequenced in a study of blood T cell repertoires in COVID-19. Assay used: immunoSEQ multiplex PCR; TCRdb lists only in-frame clones, some missing. This table holds roughly 200,000 clones, less than 80% found once. Sequencing input: peripheral blood. Source of these receptors: a man in his fifties who had recovered from COVID-19.

This clone was recorded once. J is TRBJ2-7 and V is TRBV28, with D perhaps TRBD1 (5 bases). Germline-derived CDR1 and CDR2 are MDHEN and SYDVKM. V was shortened by 5 bases and J by 3 bases, with 11 bases between the two germline ends. CDR3 length: 13 residues. CDR3 residues: CASSAGQLYEQYF. In DNA form, the CDR3 reads TGTGCCAGCAGTGCCGGACAACTCTACGAGCAGTACTTC.

The chain has TRBV30 and TRBJ2-1, with TRBD2 matching 8 bases. Germline lookup yields CDR1 GTSNPN and CDR2 SVGIG (reference sequence). Losses at the gene ends were 2 bases for V and 4 bases for J; bases not matched to a gene: 10. The CDR3 covers 16 residues. The CDR3 region has the DNA TGTGCCTGGAGTAGGGACGGGAGGGCCGGGTACAATGAGCAGTTCTTC. It translates to CAWSRDGRAGYNEQFF. Full variable domain (rest looked up from reference TRBV30 and TRBJ2-1): SQTIHQWPATLVQPVGSPLSLECTVEGTSNPNLYWYRQAAGRGLQLLFYSVGIGQISSEVPQNLSASRPQDRQFILSSKKLLLSDSGFYLCAWSRDGRAGYNEQFFGPGTRLTVL.

This clone has only one observation. The gene calls are TRBV27 and TRBJ2-4; TRBD1 is a possible D gene (6 bases). V lost 7 bases and J 0 bases, leaving 19 bases between the germline ends. Germline V lookup: CDR1 MNHEY, CDR2 SMNVEV (reference sequence). The CDR3 has 17 amino acids. DNA for the CDR3: TGTGCCAGCACCCGAATACAGGGAAGGCTAGCCAAAAACATTCAGTACTTC. Translating gives CASTRIQGRLAKNIQYF.

V gene TRBV6-5 combines with J gene TRBJ2-7; no definite D call. This CDR3 comprises 11 residues. Trimming cost V 7 bases and J 3 bases, with 7 bases left between them. Germline CDR1 reads MNHEY; CDR2 reads SVGAGI. The DNA for the CDR3 is TGTGCCAGCACTTCTATCTACGAGCAGTACTTC. This sequence encodes CASTSIYEQYF.

The genes are TRBV15 and TRBJ1-5; D gene uncertain. The CDR3 covers 14 residues. V lost 0 bases and J lost 6, with 9 bases in between. Germline assignment: CDR1 LNHNV and CDR2 YYDKDF (reference sequence). CDR3 bases: TGTGCCACCAGCAGAGATTTCTCTCGTCAGCCCCAGCATTTT. It is translated as CATSRDFSRQPQHF.

The rearrangement joins TRBV19 to TRBJ2-7; 9 bases fit TRBD1. The CDR3 is 14 amino acids. J was trimmed by 2 bases and V by 6 bases; bases with no gene match: 5. Germline V gene sequence: CDR1 LNHDA, CDR2 SQIVND (reference sequence). The CDR3 DNA follows: TGTGCCAGTAGCCCCGGGACAGGGACCTACGAGCAGTACTTC. Protein sequence: CASSPGTGTYEQYF.

The rearrangement uses TRBV16 and TRBJ1-4; D is perhaps TRBD1 (5 bases). The germline gives CDR1 KGHSY, CDR2 FQNENV. The germline V and J ends were trimmed by 3 bases and 5 bases, with 13 bases remaining between them. This CDR3 is 15 amino acids long. As DNA, the CDR3 is TGTGCCAGCAGCCAGAGACAGAGGATGAATGAAAAACTGTTTTTT. It encodes CASSQRQRMNEKLFF.

This clone was counted many times. This chain links TRBV27 with TRBJ1-2, with 10 bases aligning to TRBD1. With 5 bases clipped from V and 7 bases from J, the junction kept 7 bases outside the gene matches. The CDR3 is 14 amino acids. CDR1 and CDR2 from the germline V gene are MNHEY and SMNVEV (reference sequence). CDR3 DNA: TGTGCCAGCAGTACCCGACAGGGGGCCGGTGGCTACACCTTC. This sequence encodes CASSTRQGAGGYTF.

V usage is TRBV19 and J usage is TRBJ2-1; 9 nucleotides line up with TRBD2. This CDR3 has 15 amino acids. V lost 1 base, J lost 6 bases, and 4 bases stayed unmatched. Germline lookup yields CDR1 LNHDA and CDR2 SQIVND (reference sequence). In nucleotides, the CDR3 is TGTGCCAGTAGTATAGGTAGCGGGAGAGGCAATGAGCAGTTCTTC. Protein: CASSIGSGRGNEQFF. The full variable domain, its missing parts supplied by reference TRBV19 and TRBJ2-1, is DGGITQSPKYLFRKEGQNVTLSCEQNLNHDAMYWYRQDPGQGLRLIYYSQIVNDFQKGDIAEGYSVSREKKESFPLTVTSAQKNPTAFYLCASSIGSGRGNEQFFGPGTRLTVL.

Of note for this clone: The same CDR3 can be traced to other DNA sequences in this sample. The chain links TRBV7-2 to TRBJ2-2, with D tentatively TRBD2 (6 bases). Trimming cost V 5 bases and J 0 bases, with 13 bases left between them. CDR1 is SGHTA and CDR2 is FQGNSA in the germline V gene. The CDR3 consists of 16 residues. CDR3 in DNA: TGTGCCAGCAGCCTACTGGCGGGAACGAACACCGGGGAGCTGTTTTTT. Translation: CASSLLAGTNTGELFF.

The chain joins TRBV4-2 to TRBJ2-7; tentative D call: TRBD1 (5 bases). With 1 base removed from V and 3 bases from J, the gap between germline ends came to 10 bases. CDR3 length: 14 residues. Germline V gene data show CDR1 as LGHNA and CDR2 as YNFKEQ. CDR3 in DNA: TGTGCCAGCAGCCAAGGAGGTCAGGGCTACGAGCAGTACTTC. Translation gives CASSQGGQGYEQYF.

The chain joins TRBV30 to TRBJ2-6; the match to TRBD1 covers 7 bases. The CDR3 has 17 residues. Trimming took 3 bases from V and 2 from J; bases not matched to a gene: 10. Per germline, CDR1 GTSNPN and CDR2 SVGIG (reference sequence). CDR3 region: CAWRDTLGQTGANVLTF. The CDR3 DNA reads as TGTGCCTGGAGAGACACCCTGGGACAGACTGGGGCCAACGTCCTGACTTTC.

This clone came up a few times. The rearrangement uses TRBV30 and TRBJ1-2; D is unclear. V was cut by 8 bases and J by 10 bases, with 17 bases left in between. Germline loops: CDR1 GTSNPN, CDR2 SVGIG (reference sequence). This CDR3 region has 11 residues. CDR3: CAQLHEIAYTF. The CDR3, as DNA: TGTGCCCAACTACATGAGATTGCCTACACCTTC.

The chain carries TRBV29-1 and TRBJ2-7; 7 bases line up with TRBD1. Germline lookup yields CDR1 SQVTM and CDR2 ANQGSEA. J was trimmed by 0 bases and V by 6 bases; bases with no gene match: 8. The CDR3 extends over 14 amino acids. CDR3 protein: CSVRTGLISYEQYF. The CDR3 region has the DNA TGCAGCGTCCGGACAGGTCTTATCTCCTACGAGCAGTACTTC.

Notes on this clone: In the same sample, other DNA sequences code for this CDR3. The rearrangement links TRBV5-1 to TRBJ2-3; D is ambiguous. CDR1 and CDR2 from the germline V gene are SGHRS and YFSETQ. Trimming pared 0 bases from V and 6 bases from J, leaving 11 bases between. This CDR3 is 14 amino acids long. The CDR3 DNA reads TGCGCCAGCAGCTTGGCAGGAAGGAAGGATACGCAGTATTTT. Its protein product is CASSLAGRKDTQYF. The variable domain in full, with the rest retrieved from reference TRBV5-1 and TRBJ2-3, is KAGVTQTPRYLIKTRGQQVTLSCSPISGHRSVSWYQQTPGQGLQFLFEYFSETQRNKGNFPGRFSGRQFSNSRSEMNVSTLELGDSALYLCASSLAGRKDTQYFGPGTRLTVL.

V is TRBV3-1 (or the pseudogene TRBV3-2) and J is TRBJ2-7; 13 bases match TRBD2. This CDR3 region has 14 residues. J gave up 6 bases and V 4 bases, and 3 bases lay outside the gene matches. Germline V lookup: CDR1 LGHDT, CDR2 YNNKEL (reference sequence). The CDR3 sequence: CASSPRLAGGEQYF. CDR3 bases: TGTGCCAGCAGCCCCCGACTAGCGGGAGGCGAGCAGTACTTC.

In its sample, this clone was seen once. The chain links TRBV4-1 to TRBJ2-4; D is possibly TRBD1 (5 bases). The CDR3 is 14 amino acids. Germline CDR1 MGHRA, CDR2 YSYEKL. Trimming shortened V by 2 bases and J by 9 bases, and 14 bases separated the two germline ends. CDR3 bases: TGCGCCAGCAGCCAATCCAGGGCGGCCGGCATTCAGTACTTC. Protein: CASSQSRAAGIQYF.

This clone was recorded only once. The rearrangement joins TRBV7-9 to TRBJ2-3; D remains ambiguous. Trimming left V 6 bases short and J 1 base short, with 11 bases between. This CDR3 region has 14 residues. Germline lookup yields CDR1 SEHNR and CDR2 FQNEAQ (reference sequence). The CDR3 loop is CASSMSSGTDTQYF. The CDR3 DNA follows: TGTGCCAGCAGTATGTCCAGCGGCACAGATACGCAGTATTTT.

The V and J genes are TRBV30 and TRBJ1-4; 9 bases match TRBD1. This CDR3 has 14 amino acids. V dropped 7 bases and J dropped 6; count of bases not matched to a gene: 9. Germline loops: CDR1 GTSNPN, CDR2 SVGIG (reference sequence). CDR3 sequence (DNA): TGTGCCTACTCGACCGGGACAGGGTATGAAAAACTGTTTTTT. Translated: CAYSTGTGYEKLFF.

This clone was seen more than once but under ten times. The rearrangement uses TRBV11-2 and TRBJ1-6; D remains unclear. V gave up 5 bases and J gave up 9 bases, with 17 bases separating them. Germline V CDR1 and CDR2: SGHAT, FQNNGV. This CDR3 region has 15 residues. The CDR3 protein is CASSLAGGLGSPLHF. The CDR3 bases are TGTGCCAGCAGCCTTGCCGGCGGGCTAGGTTCACCCCTCCACTTT.

The rearrangement uses TRBV29-1 and TRBJ1-1; a weak D match, TRBD1 (5 bases). The CDR3 is 12 residues long. The V end was cut by 3 bases, the J end by 7 bases, with 12 bases between. The germline V gene has CDR1 SQVTM and CDR2 ANQGSEA. CDR3 nucleotides: TGCAGCGTTGATGAGGGAGGGGTTGAAGCTTTCTTT. It codes for CSVDEGGVEAFF.

This chain connects TRBV3-1 (or the pseudogene TRBV3-2) to TRBJ2-1; 11 nucleotides match TRBD2. There are 17 residues in the CDR3. Germline CDR1 LGHDT, CDR2 YNNKEL (reference sequence). V dropped 2 bases and J dropped 4; count of bases not matched to a gene: 7. CDR3 loop: CASSQYSSGRQYNEQFF. CDR3 bases: TGTGCCAGCAGCCAATATTCTAGCGGGAGGCAATACAATGAGCAGTTCTTC.

V gene TRBV24-1 combines with J gene TRBJ2-3, with 11 bases fitting TRBD1. CDR1 is KGHDR, CDR2 SFDVKD, per germline. The CDR3 has 16 amino acids. V dropped 4 bases and J dropped 3; count of bases not matched to a gene: 5. CDR3 in amino acids: CATSDPGQGGTDTQYF. The CDR3 region has the DNA TGTGCCACCAGTGACCCGGGACAGGGGGGTACAGATACGCAGTATTTT.

This clone was counted once. This rearrangement joins TRBV7-8 to TRBJ2-7, with TRBD2 identical over 14 bases. With 7 bases clipped from V and 7 bases from J, the junction kept 18 bases outside the gene matches. Germline V gene lookup returns CDR1 SGHVS and CDR2 FQNEAQ. CDR3 length: 18 residues. In DNA form, the CDR3 reads TGTGCCAGCACCCGTTACGGGACTAGCGGGAGAGGGTCAGGGGAGCAGTACTTC. Translating gives CASTRYGTSGRGSGEQYF. The whole variable domain, filled in from reference TRBV7-8 and TRBJ2-7, reads GAGVSQSPRYKVAKRGQDVALRCDPISGHVSLFWYQQALGQGPEFLTYFQNEAQLDKSGLPSDRFFAERPEGSVSTLKIQRTQQEDSAVYLCASTRYGTSGRGSGEQYFGPGTRLTVT.

The chain carries TRBV7-9 and TRBJ2-6; 7 bases agree with TRBD1. The CDR3 spans 17 residues. Germline V gene sequence: CDR1 SEHNR, CDR2 FQNEAQ (reference sequence). V shed 1 base and J 0 bases; nucleotides not matched to a gene: 3. This CDR3 reads CASSLGQGDSGANVLTF. DNA for the CDR3: TGTGCCAGCAGCTTAGGACAGGGTGACTCTGGGGCCAACGTCCTGACTTTC.

The rearrangement uses TRBV6-2 or TRBV6-3 and TRBJ2-5, with D maybe TRBD1 (6 bases). The V gene lost 5 bases and the J gene lost 5 bases, with 18 bases spanning the gap. Germline loops: CDR1 MNHEY, CDR2 SVGEGT. This CDR3 spans 15 amino acids. The DNA for the CDR3 is TGTGCCAGCAGTAGGGCAGGGGATATTCTTGAGACCCAGTACTTC. Protein sequence: CASSRAGDILETQYF.